What follows are 21 T cell receptor beta chains derived from one specimen sequenced in a study of blood T cell repertoires in COVID-19. Some clones are missing from TCRdb's copy, which holds only in-frame ones; the method was immunoSEQ multiplex PCR. The sample holds 140,000 or so clones, approximately 81% seen once. Specimen: peripheral blood. The receptors stem from a human donor in a cohort sampled during active COVID-19.

The chain employs TRBV7-2 and TRBJ2-3; the match to TRBD2 covers 9 bases. Germline assignment: CDR1 SGHTA and CDR2 FQGNSA. The CDR3 consists of 17 residues. Trimming took 2 bases from V and 6 from J; bases not matched to a gene: 12. For the CDR3, the DNA is TGTGCCAGCAGCTTACGTAGCGGGAGCGGGAATTTGGATACGCAGTATTTT. Protein product: CASSLRSGSGNLDTQYF.

The V and J genes are TRBV9 and TRBJ2-7; 12 bases fit TRBD2. This CDR3 is 15 amino acids long. The V gene's germline CDR1 is SGDLS and CDR2 YYNGEE. Unmatched junction bases numbered 9, after V lost 4 bases and J lost 7 bases. CDR3 loop: CASSPLLAGGQEQYF. The CDR3, as DNA: TGTGCCAGCAGCCCGCTACTAGCGGGAGGACAAGAGCAGTACTTC.

The CDR3 is CSAEGYRGGGYEQYF. The CDR3 DNA reads as TGCAGCGCCGAGGGGTATAGGGGGGGCGGTTACGAGCAGTACTTC. The V call is TRBV29-1, the J call TRBJ2-7; tentatively, D is TRBD2 (7 bases). Trimming took off 7 bases at V and 4 bases at J, with 23 bases between the two ends. The CDR3 sequence is 15 residues long. Germline V gene data show CDR1 as SQVTM and CDR2 as ANQGSEA.

The V and J genes are TRBV20-1 and TRBJ2-1; perhaps TRBD2 as D (6 bases). This CDR3 contains 14 residues. CDR1 is DFQATT, CDR2 SNEGSKA, per germline (reference sequence). V gave up 3 bases and J gave up 5 bases, with 14 bases separating them. The CDR3 nucleotides are TGCAGTGCTAGTTTGGCGGGGCGAAACAATGAGCAGTTCTTC. Its translation: CSASLAGRNNEQFF.

For this clone: Other nucleotide sequences in the sample specify the same CDR3. The chain employs TRBV9 and TRBJ2-7, with TRBD2 matching 9 bases. The CDR3 has 15 residues. V was clipped by 0 bases and J by 0 bases; unmatched bases: 1. Germline V gives CDR1 SGDLS, CDR2 YYNGEE. The DNA for the CDR3 is TGTGCCAGCAGCGTAGCTAGCGGGGCCTCCTACGAGCAGTACTTC. Residues: CASSVASGASYEQYF.

V gene TRBV6-5 combines with J gene TRBJ2-7, with 9 bases aligning to TRBD1. With V trimmed by 2 bases and J by 5 bases, 7 bases remained unmatched. This CDR3 region has 15 residues. CDR1 and CDR2 from the germline V gene are MNHEY and SVGAGI. This CDR3 reads CASSYTGTGIHEQYF. In nucleotides, the CDR3 is TGTGCCAGCAGTTACACCGGGACAGGGATCCACGAGCAGTACTTC.

The chain couples TRBV5-6 to TRBJ1-5; D call uncertain. Trimming stripped 0 bases from V and 0 bases from J, with 7 bases between. This CDR3 is 15 amino acids long. Germline assignment: CDR1 SGHDT and CDR2 YYEEEE. The CDR3 nucleotides read TGTGCCAGCAGCTTGGCCGGGAGTAGCAATCAGCCCCAGCATTTT. Translated, it gives CASSLAGSSNQPQHF.

The genes are TRBV10-3 and TRBJ1-2; D is possibly TRBD1 (5 bases). The V end lost 6 bases, the J end lost 0 bases, and 8 bases lay between the germline ends. CDR3 length: 13 residues. Looked up from germline, CDR1 is ENHRY and CDR2 is SYGVKD. The CDR3 here is CAIRPTANYGYTF. In nucleotides, the CDR3 is TGTGCCATCAGGCCGACAGCTAACTATGGCTACACCTTC.

The J gene is TRBJ1-2, the V gene TRBV19, with a tentative D call TRBD1 (5 bases). The CDR3 is made up of 13 amino acids. In germline, CDR1 is LNHDA, CDR2 SQIVND (reference sequence). The V gene lost 4 bases and the J gene lost 8 bases, with 14 bases spanning the gap. The CDR3: CASSTRPEGGYTF. The DNA of the CDR3 is TGTGCCAGTAGTACCCGACCGGAGGGGGGCTACACCTTC.

The V and J genes are TRBV6-2 or TRBV6-3 and TRBJ2-7; no clear D. The V end was cut by 6 bases, the J end by 0 bases, with 12 bases between. The CDR3 length is 14 residues. In germline, CDR1 is MNHEY, CDR2 SVGEGT. DNA for the CDR3: TGTGCCAGCAGCCGCGGAGCCAGCTCCTACGAGCAGTACTTC. This gives the protein CASSRGASSYEQYF.

The count of this clone is one. The V gene is TRBV2, the J gene TRBJ2-7; 7 bases fit TRBD1. CDR3 size: 14 residues. V lost 4 bases and J lost 2; bases outside the gene matches: 5. CDR1 and CDR2 from the germline V gene are SNHLY and FYNNEI. As DNA, the CDR3 is TGTGCCAGCAGTGCGGGGACAGCTACCTACGAGCAGTACTTC. It yields the protein CASSAGTATYEQYF.

This clone was observed a single time. The chain joins TRBV5-6 to TRBJ1-6; tentatively, D is TRBD1 (5 bases). The germline V gene encodes CDR1 SGHDT and CDR2 YYEEEE. Trimming removed 2 bases at V and 0 bases at J, with 15 bases between. The CDR3 length is 18 residues. CDR3 nucleotide sequence: TGTGCCAGCAGCTTCCGACAGTCCCTAGTCTCCTATAATTCACCCCTCCACTTT. Its translation: CASSFRQSLVSYNSPLHF.

The chain combines TRBV4-3 with TRBJ2-7; 10 bases fit TRBD2. The CDR3 runs to 16 residues. Trimming took 1 base from V and 4 from J; bases not matched to a gene: 7. The V gene's germline CDR1 is LGHNA and CDR2 YSLEER. The CDR3 protein is CASSQALAGDGYEQYF. The CDR3 region has the DNA TGCGCCAGCAGCCAAGCTCTAGCGGGAGACGGGTACGAGCAGTACTTC.

The CDR3 region is CASSPDTIAADEQFF. CDR3 bases: TGTGCCAGCTCACCGGATACCATAGCGGCTGATGAGCAGTTCTTC. The chain uses TRBV18 and TRBJ2-1; weak D call: TRBD2 (6 bases). The germline V gene encodes CDR1 KGHSH and CDR2 LQKENI. The length of the CDR3 is 15 residues. The V and J ends lost 3 bases and 8 bases respectively, with 17 bases between them. The full variable domain, its missing parts supplied by reference TRBV18 and TRBJ2-1, is NAGVMQNPRHLVRRRGQEARLRCSPMKGHSHVYWYRQLPEEGLKFMVYLQKENIIDESGMPKERFSAEFPKEGPSILRIQQVVRGDSAAYFCASSPDTIAADEQFFGPGTRLTVL.

This chain uses TRBV7-2 with TRBJ2-7; D not certain. The germline V gene has CDR1 SGHTA and CDR2 FQGNSA. CDR3 length: 14 residues. Between the trimmed V and J ends, which lost 2 bases and 0 bases, there was a span of 8 bases. Here the CDR3 DNA reads TGTGCCAGCAGCTTACAGACAAGCTCCTACGAGCAGTACTTC. Its translation: CASSLQTSSYEQYF.

The chain employs TRBV5-8 and TRBJ2-7; no definite D call. The germline V gene encodes CDR1 SGHTS and CDR2 YDEGEE. V lost 0 bases and J lost 5, with 12 bases in between. The CDR3 loop spans 14 amino acids. DNA of the CDR3: TGTGCCAGCAGCTTGGGCACCCACCGCGACGAGCAGTACTTC. This translates into CASSLGTHRDEQYF.

The gene calls are TRBV6-2 or TRBV6-3 and TRBJ2-3; TRBD2 matches 8 bases. J was trimmed by 1 base and V by 4 bases; bases with no gene match: 7. The germline V gene encodes CDR1 MNHEY and CDR2 SVGEGT. CDR3 length: 16 amino acids. The CDR3 is CASSLLAVTRTDTQYF. In DNA, the CDR3 is TGTGCCAGCAGTTTACTAGCGGTCACCCGCACAGATACGCAGTATTTT.

The genes are TRBV28 and TRBJ1-6; 8 bases are a match to TRBD1. CDR3 length equals 16 residues. The junction had 7 bases not matched to a gene; V was cut back by 3 bases and J by 6 bases. Per the germline V gene, CDR1 is MDHEN and CDR2 is SYDVKM. The CDR3 region is CASSFTGTGLNSPLHF. Written as DNA, the CDR3 is TGTGCCAGCAGTTTCACCGGGACAGGCCTTAATTCACCCCTCCACTTT.

The chain joins TRBV4-2 to TRBJ2-7, with D possibly TRBD1 on 5 matching bases. Trimming shortened V by 0 bases and J by 11 bases, and 17 bases separated the two germline ends. The CDR3 length is 14 residues. CDR1 is LGHNA and CDR2 is YNFKEQ in the germline V gene. CDR3 nucleotides: TGTGCCAGCAGCCAAGAAAGATGGTCACAAGGGGAGTACTTC. It specifies CASSQERWSQGEYF.

The chain is built from TRBV7-9 and TRBJ2-3; tentatively, D is TRBD2 (6 bases). The CDR3 length is 15 residues. The V and J ends lost 4 bases and 2 bases respectively, with 13 bases between them. The V gene's germline CDR1 is SEHNR and CDR2 FQNEAQ (reference sequence). The CDR3 nucleotides are TGTGCCAGCAGCTCGGAGGGGAGGTTCACAGATACGCAGTATTTT. Protein product: CASSSEGRFTDTQYF.

This chain links TRBV6-6 with TRBJ2-1, with 13 nucleotides matching TRBD2. The length of the CDR3 is 14 residues. Germline CDR1 and CDR2: MNHNY and SVGAGI (reference sequence). Trimming took 4 bases from V and 7 from J; bases not matched to a gene: 1. This CDR3 is CASSWTSGSNEQFF. The CDR3 nucleotides are TGTGCCAGCAGTTGGACTAGCGGGAGTAATGAGCAGTTCTTC.